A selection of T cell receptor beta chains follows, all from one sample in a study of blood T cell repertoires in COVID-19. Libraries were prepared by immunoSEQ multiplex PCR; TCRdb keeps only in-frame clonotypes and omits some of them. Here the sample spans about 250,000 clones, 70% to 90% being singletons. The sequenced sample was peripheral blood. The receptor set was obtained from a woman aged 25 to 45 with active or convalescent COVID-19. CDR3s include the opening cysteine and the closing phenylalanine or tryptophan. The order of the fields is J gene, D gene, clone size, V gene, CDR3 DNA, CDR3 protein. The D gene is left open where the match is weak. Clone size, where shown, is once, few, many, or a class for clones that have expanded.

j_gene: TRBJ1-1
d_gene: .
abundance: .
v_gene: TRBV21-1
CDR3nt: TGTGCCAGCAGCAGCCTCGGGCCGGGGAGTTCGAACACTGAAGCTTTCTTT
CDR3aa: CASSSLGPGSSNTEAFF

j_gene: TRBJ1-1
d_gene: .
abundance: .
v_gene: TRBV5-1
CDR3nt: TGCGCCAGCAGTAAGCGAGTCGGGGGGCACACTGAAGCTTTCTTT
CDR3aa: CASSKRVGGHTEAFF

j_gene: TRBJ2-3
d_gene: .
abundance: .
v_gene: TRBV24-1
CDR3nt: TGTGCCACCAGTGGATCGGGAGATACGCAGTATTTT
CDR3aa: CATSGSGDTQYF

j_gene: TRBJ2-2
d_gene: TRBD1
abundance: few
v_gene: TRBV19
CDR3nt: TGTGCCAGTAGTATAGAAAACAGGGGGTCCTTAAACACCGGGGAGCTGTTTTTT
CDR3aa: CASSIENRGSLNTGELFF

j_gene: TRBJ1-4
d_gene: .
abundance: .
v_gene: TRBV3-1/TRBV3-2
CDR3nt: TGTGCCAGCAGCCAAGACGATCGGGGGGGGCGTTTGGAAAAACTGTTTTTT
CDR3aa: CASSQDDRGGRLEKLFF

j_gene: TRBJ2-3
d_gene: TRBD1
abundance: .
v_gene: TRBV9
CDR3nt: TGTGCCAGCAGCGTAGAGGCAGGGGGCAAGCAGTATTTT
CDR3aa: CASSVEAGGKQYF

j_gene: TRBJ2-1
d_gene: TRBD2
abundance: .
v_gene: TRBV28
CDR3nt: TGTGCCAGCAGGGAGCGGGGGGGCCGCTTTGGTGAGCAGTTCTTC
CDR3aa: CASRERGGRFGEQFF

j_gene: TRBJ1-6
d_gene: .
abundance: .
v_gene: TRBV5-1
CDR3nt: TGCGCCAGCAGCCAGGACACCGCAGAGAATAATTCACCCCTCCACTTT
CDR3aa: CASSQDTAENNSPLHF

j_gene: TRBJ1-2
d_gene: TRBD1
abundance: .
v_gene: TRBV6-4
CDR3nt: TGTGCCAGCAGTGACCAGCCGACAGGGGTCCATGGCTACACCTTC
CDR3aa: CASSDQPTGVHGYTF

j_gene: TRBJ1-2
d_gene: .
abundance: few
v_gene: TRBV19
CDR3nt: TGTGCCAGTAGTATAGACAGATCCTATGGCTACACCTTC
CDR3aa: CASSIDRSYGYTF

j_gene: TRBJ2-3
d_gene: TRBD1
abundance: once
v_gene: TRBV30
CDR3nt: TGTGCCTGGAGTGTACAGGGGGCTACTCTAAGGGATACGCAGTATTTT
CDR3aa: CAWSVQGATLRDTQYF

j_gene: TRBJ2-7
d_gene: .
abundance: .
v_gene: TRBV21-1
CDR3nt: TGTGCCAGTCAATACCGGGGGACCTACGAGCAGTACTTC
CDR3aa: CASQYRGTYEQYF

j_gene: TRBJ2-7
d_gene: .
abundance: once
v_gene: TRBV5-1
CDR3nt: TGCGCCAGCAGCTTCCTTACCTACGAGCAGTACTTC
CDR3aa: CASSFLTYEQYF

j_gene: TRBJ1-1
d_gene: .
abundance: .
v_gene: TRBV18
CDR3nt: TGTGCCAGCTCACCAAACAGGGCAGAGACTGAAGCTTTCTTT
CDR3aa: CASSPNRAETEAFF

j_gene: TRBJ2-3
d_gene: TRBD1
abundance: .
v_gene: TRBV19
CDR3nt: TGTGCCAGTAGCACAACATCCGGACAGGGGATAGTGCAGTATTTT
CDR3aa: CASSTTSGQGIVQYF

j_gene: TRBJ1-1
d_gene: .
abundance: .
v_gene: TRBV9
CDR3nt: TGTGCCAGCAGCGCGGCTGCAGGGATTAACACTGAAGCTTTCTTT
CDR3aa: CASSAAAGINTEAFF

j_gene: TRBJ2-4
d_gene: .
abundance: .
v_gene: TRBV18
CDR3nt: TGTGCCAGCTCTAGTTCAGGGACAACGGCCGCGAAAAACATTCAGTACTTC
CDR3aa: CASSSSGTTAAKNIQYF

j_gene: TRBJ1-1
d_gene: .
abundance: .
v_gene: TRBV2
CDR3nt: TGTGCCAGCAGTCTTCCCCGCCAGCGTATCTCTAACACTGAAGCTTTCTTT
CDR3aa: CASSLPRQRISNTEAFF

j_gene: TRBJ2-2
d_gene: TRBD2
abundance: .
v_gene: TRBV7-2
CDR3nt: TGTGCCAGCAGCTTAGCGGTTGCGGGGGGGCAAGCCGGGGAGCTGTTTTTT
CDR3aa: CASSLAVAGGQAGELFF

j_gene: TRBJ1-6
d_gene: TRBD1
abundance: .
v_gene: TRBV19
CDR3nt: TGTGCCAGTAGTCCAAGGGACAGGGGAGGTAATTCACCCCTCCACTTT
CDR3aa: CASSPRDRGGNSPLHF

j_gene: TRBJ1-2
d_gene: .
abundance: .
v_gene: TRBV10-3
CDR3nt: TGTGCCATCGGGGAGCCCCGGAACTATGGCTACACCTTC
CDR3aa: CAIGEPRNYGYTF

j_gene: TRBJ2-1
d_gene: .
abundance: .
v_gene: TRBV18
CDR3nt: TGTGCCAGCTCACCGTCGGGTGGTCTGTACAATGAGCAGTTCTTC
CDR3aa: CASSPSGGLYNEQFF

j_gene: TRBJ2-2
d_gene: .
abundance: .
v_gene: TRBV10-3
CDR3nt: TGTGCCATCACCCAGCGCCATAACACCGGGGAGCTGTTTTTT
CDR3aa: CAITQRHNTGELFF

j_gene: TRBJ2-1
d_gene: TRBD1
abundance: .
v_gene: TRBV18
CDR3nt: TGTGCCAGCTCACCGCAGACAGGGGGCGGATACAATGAGCAGTTCTTC
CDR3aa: CASSPQTGGGYNEQFF

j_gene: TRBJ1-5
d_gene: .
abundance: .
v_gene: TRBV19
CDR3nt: TGTGCCACTAAAACTCCGGGGGTAAATCAGCCCCAGCATTTT
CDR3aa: CATKTPGVNQPQHF

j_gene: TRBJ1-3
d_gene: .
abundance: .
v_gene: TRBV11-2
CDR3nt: TGTGCCAGCAGCTCGGACAGCTTCTCTGGAAACACCATATATTTT
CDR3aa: CASSSDSFSGNTIYF

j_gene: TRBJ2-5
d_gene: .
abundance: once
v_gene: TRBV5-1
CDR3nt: TGCGCCAGCAGCTTGGGGGGAGAACCCGAAGAGACCCAGTACTTC
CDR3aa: CASSLGGEPEETQYF

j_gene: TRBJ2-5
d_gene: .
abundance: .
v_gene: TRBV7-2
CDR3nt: TGTGCCAGCAGCTTAGGCCAGGGTTTGGACCAAGAGACCCAGTACTTC
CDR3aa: CASSLGQGLDQETQYF

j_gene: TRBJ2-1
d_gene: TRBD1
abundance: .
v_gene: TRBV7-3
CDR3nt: TGTGCCAGCAGCTTAGGGGACAGCACCTACAATGAGCAGTTCTTC
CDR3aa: CASSLGDSTYNEQFF

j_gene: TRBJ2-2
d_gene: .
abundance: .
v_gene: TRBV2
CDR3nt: TGTGCCAGCAGTGCCTCAGCGGCCGGGGAGCTGTTTTTT
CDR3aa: CASSASAAGELFF

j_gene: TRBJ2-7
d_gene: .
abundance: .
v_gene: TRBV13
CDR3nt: TGTGCCAGTCGTAACAGAGGGTTTAACTCCGAGCAGTACTTC
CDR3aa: CASRNRGFNSEQYF

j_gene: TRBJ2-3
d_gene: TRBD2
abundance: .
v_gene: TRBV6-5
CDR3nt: TGTGCCAGCAGGGAGGGGACTAGCGGCACAGATACGCAGTATTTT
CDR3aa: CASREGTSGTDTQYF

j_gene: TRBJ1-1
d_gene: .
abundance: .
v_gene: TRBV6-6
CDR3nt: TGTGCCAGCAGGGCGGGAACTGAAGCTTTCTTT
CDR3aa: CASRAGTEAFF

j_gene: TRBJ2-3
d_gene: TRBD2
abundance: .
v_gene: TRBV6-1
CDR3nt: TGTGCCAGCAGTGAGGTAGCGGGGGGTGCAGATACGCAGTATTTT
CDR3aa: CASSEVAGGADTQYF

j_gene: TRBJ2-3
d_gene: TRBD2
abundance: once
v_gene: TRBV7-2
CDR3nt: TGTGCCAGCAGCTCCCGGACTAGATCAGGCACAGATACGCAGTATTTT
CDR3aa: CASSSRTRSGTDTQYF

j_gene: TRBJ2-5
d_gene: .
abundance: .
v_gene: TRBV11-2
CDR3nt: TGTGCCAGCAGCCCCCGAGAGACCCAGTACTTC
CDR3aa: CASSPRETQYF

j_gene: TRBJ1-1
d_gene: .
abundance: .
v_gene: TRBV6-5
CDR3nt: TGTGCCAGCAGACGTCAGGGGAGAAACACTGAAGCTTTCTTT
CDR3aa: CASRRQGRNTEAFF

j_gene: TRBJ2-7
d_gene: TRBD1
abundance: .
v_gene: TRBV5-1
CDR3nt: TGCGCCAGCAGCTTGGAGGGACAGGGGGTGAACGAGCAGTACTTC
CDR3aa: CASSLEGQGVNEQYF

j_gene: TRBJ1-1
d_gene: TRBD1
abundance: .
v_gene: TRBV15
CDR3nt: TGTGCCACCAGCAGAGATATTGTGGGGACAGGGTATGGAGGGGCTTTCTTT
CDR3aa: CATSRDIVGTGYGGAFF

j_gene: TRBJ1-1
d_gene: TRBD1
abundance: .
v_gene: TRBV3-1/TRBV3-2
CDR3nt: TGTGCCAGCAGCCAAGGGACAGGCGTCACTGAAGCTTTCTTT
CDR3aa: CASSQGTGVTEAFF

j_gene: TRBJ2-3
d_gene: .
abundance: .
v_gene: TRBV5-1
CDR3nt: TGCGCCAGCAGGTCTTATATGAGGGATACGCAGTATTTT
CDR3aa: CASRSYMRDTQYF

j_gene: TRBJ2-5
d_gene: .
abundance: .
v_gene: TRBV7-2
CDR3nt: TGTGCCAGCAGCTTACGACTCCAAGAGTTCCCAGAGACCCAGTACTTC
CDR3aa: CASSLRLQEFPETQYF

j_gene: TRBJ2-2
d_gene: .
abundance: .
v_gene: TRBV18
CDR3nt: TGTGCCAGCTCACTTAACAGGAGAAACACCGGGGAGCTGTTTTTT
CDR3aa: CASSLNRRNTGELFF

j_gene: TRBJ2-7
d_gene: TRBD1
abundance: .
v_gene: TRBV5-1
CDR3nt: TGCGCCAGCAGCTTTAGGAGTTCCGGGACAGGGCACTACGAGCAGTACTTC
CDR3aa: CASSFRSSGTGHYEQYF

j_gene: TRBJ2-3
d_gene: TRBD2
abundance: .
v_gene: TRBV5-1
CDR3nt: TGCGCCAGCAGCTCCGGGGGGGACGCAGATACGCAGTATTTT
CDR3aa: CASSSGGDADTQYF

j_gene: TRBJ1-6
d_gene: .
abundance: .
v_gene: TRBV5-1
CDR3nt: TGCGCCAGCAGCTTGGCCCCGCAGGAGGGGTCACCCCTCCACTTT
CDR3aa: CASSLAPQEGSPLHF

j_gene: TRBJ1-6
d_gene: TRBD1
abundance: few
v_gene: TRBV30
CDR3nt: TGTGCCTGGAAGCCCCTCGAGGACAGGGACGTATCACCCCTCCACTTT
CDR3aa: CAWKPLEDRDVSPLHF

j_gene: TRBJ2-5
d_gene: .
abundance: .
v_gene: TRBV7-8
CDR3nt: TGTGCCAGCAGCTTATCAGGGGTGGAGACCCAGTACTTC
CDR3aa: CASSLSGVETQYF

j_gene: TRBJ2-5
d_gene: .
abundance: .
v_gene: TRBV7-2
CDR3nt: TGTGCCAGCAGCTTAGACTACAAAGGAACCCAGTACTTC
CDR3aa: CASSLDYKGTQYF

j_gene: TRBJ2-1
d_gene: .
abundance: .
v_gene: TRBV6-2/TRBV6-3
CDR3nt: TGTGCCAGCAGTGACCCAGGTCGGTCGTCCTACAATGAGCAGTTCTTC
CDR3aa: CASSDPGRSSYNEQFF

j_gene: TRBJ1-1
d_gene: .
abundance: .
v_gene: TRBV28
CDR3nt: TGTGCCAGCAGTCCTCCGGGACATCTGAACACTGAAGCTTTCTTT
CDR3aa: CASSPPGHLNTEAFF

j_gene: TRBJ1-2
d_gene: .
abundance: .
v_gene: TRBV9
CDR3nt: TGTGCCAGCAGCGCCCCCTTGGGAGGGGGTAACTATGGCTACACCTTC
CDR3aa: CASSAPLGGGNYGYTF

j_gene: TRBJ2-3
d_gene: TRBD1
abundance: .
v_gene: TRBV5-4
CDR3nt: TGTGCCAGCAGCCCGCCGCCGACAGGGGGCGTGGTGGATACGCAGTATTTT
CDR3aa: CASSPPPTGGVVDTQYF

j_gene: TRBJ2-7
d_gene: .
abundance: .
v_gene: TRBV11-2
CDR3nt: TGTGCCAGCAGCTTAGTGGCAGGGGCACTTTACGAGCAGTACTTC
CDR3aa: CASSLVAGALYEQYF

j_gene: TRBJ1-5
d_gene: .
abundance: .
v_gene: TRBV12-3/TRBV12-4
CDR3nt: TGTGCCAGCAGCCTGGCTTCTCGGCCCCAGCATTTT
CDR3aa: CASSLASRPQHF

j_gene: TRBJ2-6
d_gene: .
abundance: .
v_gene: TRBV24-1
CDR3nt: TGTGCCACCAGCGATAAGGGGCTTGGGGCCAACGTCCTGACTTTC
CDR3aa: CATSDKGLGANVLTF

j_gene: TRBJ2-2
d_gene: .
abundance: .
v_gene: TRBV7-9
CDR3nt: TGTGCCAGCAGCCGACAGAACACCGGGGAGCTGTTTTTT
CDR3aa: CASSRQNTGELFF